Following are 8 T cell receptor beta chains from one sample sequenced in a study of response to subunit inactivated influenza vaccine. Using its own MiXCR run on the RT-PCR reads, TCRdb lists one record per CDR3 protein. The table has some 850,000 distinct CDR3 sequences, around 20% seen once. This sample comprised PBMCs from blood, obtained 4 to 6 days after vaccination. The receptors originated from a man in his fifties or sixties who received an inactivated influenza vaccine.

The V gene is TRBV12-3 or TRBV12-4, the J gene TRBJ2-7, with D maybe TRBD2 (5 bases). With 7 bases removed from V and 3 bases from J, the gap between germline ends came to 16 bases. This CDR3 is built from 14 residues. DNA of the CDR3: TGTGCCAGCACCCAAGGACGGGCGGGCTACGAGCAGTACTTC. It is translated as CASTQGRAGYEQYF.

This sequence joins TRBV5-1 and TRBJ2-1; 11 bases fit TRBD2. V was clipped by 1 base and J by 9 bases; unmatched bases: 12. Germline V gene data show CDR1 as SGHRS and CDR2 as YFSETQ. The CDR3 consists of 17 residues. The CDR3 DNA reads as TGCGCCAGCAGCTTGAAATTAGCGGGAGGGGCAGCTCGTGAGCAGTTCTTC. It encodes CASSLKLAGGAAREQFF.

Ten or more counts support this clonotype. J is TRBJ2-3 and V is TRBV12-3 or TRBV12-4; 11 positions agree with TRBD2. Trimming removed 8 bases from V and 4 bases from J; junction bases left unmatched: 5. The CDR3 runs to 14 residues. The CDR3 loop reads CASGLAGPSDTQYF. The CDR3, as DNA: TGTGCCAGCGGACTAGCGGGCCCCTCAGATACGCAGTATTTT.

This CDR3 is CASSPVGTRNSPLHF. CDR3 sequence (DNA): TGTGCCAGCAGCCCGGTCGGGACCCGTAATTCACCCCTCCACTTT. V usage is TRBV7-9 and J usage is TRBJ1-6; the D gene is possibly TRBD1 (5 bases). The V end was cut by 5 bases, the J end by 6 bases, with 14 bases between. CDR1 and CDR2 (germline): SEHNR, FQNEAQ (reference sequence). The CDR3 has 15 amino acids.

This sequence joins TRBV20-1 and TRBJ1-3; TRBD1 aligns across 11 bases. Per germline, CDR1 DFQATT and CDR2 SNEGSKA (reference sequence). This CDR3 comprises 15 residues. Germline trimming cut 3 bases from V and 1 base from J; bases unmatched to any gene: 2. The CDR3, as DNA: TGCAGTGCTAGGGGGGACAGGGGGTCTGGAAACACCATATATTTT. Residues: CSARGDRGSGNTIYF.

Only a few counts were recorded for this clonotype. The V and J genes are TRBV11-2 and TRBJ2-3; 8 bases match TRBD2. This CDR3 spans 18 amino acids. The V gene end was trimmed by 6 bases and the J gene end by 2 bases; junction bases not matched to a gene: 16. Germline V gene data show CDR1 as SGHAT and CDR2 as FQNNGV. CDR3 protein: CASSTQLVAGRYTDTQYF. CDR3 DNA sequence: TGTGCCAGCAGTACTCAACTGGTAGCGGGGCGATACACAGATACGCAGTATTTT.

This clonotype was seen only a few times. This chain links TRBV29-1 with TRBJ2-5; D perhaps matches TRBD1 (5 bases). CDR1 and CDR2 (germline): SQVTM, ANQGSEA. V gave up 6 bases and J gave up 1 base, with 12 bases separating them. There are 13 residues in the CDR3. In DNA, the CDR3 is TGCAGCGTGAAACGGACACCCCAAGAGACCCAGTACTTC. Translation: CSVKRTPQETQYF.

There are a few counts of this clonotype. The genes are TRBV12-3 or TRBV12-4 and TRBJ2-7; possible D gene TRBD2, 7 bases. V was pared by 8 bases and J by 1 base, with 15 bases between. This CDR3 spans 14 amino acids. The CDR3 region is CASLGGGKSYEQYF. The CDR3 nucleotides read TGTGCCAGCCTAGGGGGGGGCAAGTCCTACGAGCAGTACTTC.